The 30 T cell receptor beta chains listed next were all sequenced from one sample in a study of cytomegalovirus exposure and HLA in healthy donors. The PCR made use of 60 Vbeta and 13 Jbeta primers. TCRdb's copy holds only in-frame clones and misses some; the assay was immunoSEQ multiplex PCR. This sample carries around 200,000 clones, about 79% of them seen once, and the ten largest clones take roughly 1.9%. Sequenced input: PBMCs. These receptors all stem from a male donor in good health and CMV-seronegative.

V is TRBV28 and J is TRBJ2-1; 12 bases line up with TRBD2. J gave up 8 bases and V 10 bases, and 6 bases lay outside the gene matches. The CDR3 consists of 13 residues. Germline values: CDR1 MDHEN, CDR2 SYDVKM. This chain's CDR3 is CATTSGGYYEQFF. The CDR3 DNA is TGTGCCACCACTAGCGGGGGGTATTATGAGCAGTTCTTC.

The chain recombines TRBV28 with TRBJ1-1; 7 nucleotides align to TRBD1. Germline CDR1 MDHEN, CDR2 SYDVKM. The CDR3 has 14 residues. Trimming cost V 4 bases and J 3 bases; bases outside gene matches: 5. The CDR3 reads CASSSGQTHTEAFF. The CDR3 bases are TGTGCCAGCAGTTCGGGACAGACCCACACTGAAGCTTTCTTT.

The chain carries TRBV5-1 and TRBJ2-5, with 9 positions matching TRBD2. This CDR3 contains 17 residues. Trimming cost V 4 bases and J 1 base; bases outside gene matches: 11. Germline CDR1 reads SGHRS; CDR2 reads YFSETQ. The CDR3: CASSPKGGRAIQETQYF. As DNA, the CDR3 is TGCGCCAGCAGCCCGAAGGGCGGGAGGGCGATCCAAGAGACCCAGTACTTC.

This chain connects TRBV7-9 to TRBJ1-1, with D maybe TRBD1 (6 bases). Germline-derived CDR1 and CDR2 are SEHNR and FQNEAQ (reference sequence). CDR3 length: 14 residues. V lost 8 bases, J lost 1 base, and 14 bases lay in between. The CDR3 nucleotides read TGTGCCAGCTCCCGTGGGGGCAGGAACACTGAAGCTTTCTTT. Protein: CASSRGGRNTEAFF.

The chain recombines TRBV6-1 with TRBJ1-4, with 8 bases lining up with TRBD1. CDR3 size: 14 residues. The germline gives CDR1 MNHNS, CDR2 SASEGT. V lost 6 bases to trimming and J lost 6 bases; unmatched junction nucleotides: 6. CDR3 nucleotide sequence: TGTGCCAGCAGGACAGGGGACGTCTATGAAAAACTGTTTTTT. Translating it yields CASRTGDVYEKLFF.

This clone was seen a single time. CDR3 bases: TGTGCCAGCCAGGACAAAAGAACCGAGCAGTACTTC. Translated, it gives CASQDKRTEQYF. V and J are TRBV6-5 and TRBJ2-7; a weak D match, TRBD1 (5 bases). This CDR3 contains 12 residues. Germline V gene data show CDR1 as MNHEY and CDR2 as SVGAGI. Deletions cut 8 bases from V and 6 bases from J, with 14 bases between.

The CDR3 reads CAISDLQGAADTQYF. The CDR3 DNA reads TGTGCCATCAGTGATCTACAGGGGGCGGCAGATACGCAGTATTTT. This chain links TRBV10-3 with TRBJ2-3; 9 bases are a match to TRBD1. Germline V CDR1 and CDR2: ENHRY, SYGVKD. The CDR3 has 15 amino acids. V was clipped by 3 bases and J by 4 bases; unmatched bases: 5.

The chain is built from TRBV27 and TRBJ1-5, with D perhaps TRBD1 (5 bases). Germline CDR1 is MNHEY and CDR2 is SMNVEV (reference sequence). Trimming cost V 6 bases and J 3 bases, with 15 bases left between them. The CDR3 contains 15 residues. The CDR3 sequence is CASSGGGLNNQPQHF. The CDR3 coding sequence is TGTGCCAGCAGCGGGGGGGGGTTGAACAATCAGCCCCAGCATTTT.

The chain employs TRBV7-9 and TRBJ1-2; D unresolved. This CDR3 is built from 15 residues. V gave up 2 bases and J gave up 3 bases, with 13 bases separating them. Germline CDR1 and CDR2: SEHNR and FQNEAQ (reference sequence). The CDR3 is CASSLREGRDYGYTF. Here the CDR3 DNA reads TGTGCCAGCAGCTTAAGGGAGGGTAGGGACTATGGCTACACCTTC.

V and J are TRBV6-5 and TRBJ2-5; the D is unclear. The V gene's germline CDR1 is MNHEY and CDR2 SVGAGI. V lost 0 bases and J 11 bases, leaving 16 bases between the germline ends. The CDR3 runs 14 residues. CDR3 sequence (DNA): TGTGCCAGCAGTTACTCGAGACGGGTAGGAGAGCAGTACTTC. Encoded protein: CASSYSRRVGEQYF.

CDR3 residues: CASSLGQPYEQYF. In DNA, the CDR3 is TGTGCCAGCAGCTTAGGACAGCCCTACGAGCAGTACTTC. The V call is TRBV11-3, the J call TRBJ2-5; possibly TRBD1 for D (5 bases). The DNA end lines up better with TRBJ2-7; the J call may be wrong. From germline, CDR1 is SGHNT and CDR2 YENEEA. CDR3 length: 13 amino acids.

This chain uses TRBV5-1 with TRBJ2-5; 9 bases line up with TRBD1. In germline, CDR1 is SGHRS, CDR2 YFSETQ. This CDR3 contains 14 residues. Losses at the gene ends were 4 bases for V and 1 base for J; bases not matched to a gene: 2. The DNA for the CDR3 is TGCGCCAGCAGCGCGGGACAGGGCCAAGAGACCCAGTACTTC. Its translation is CASSAGQGQETQYF. The complete variable domain, with remaining parts taken from reference TRBV5-1 and TRBJ2-5, reads KAGVTQTPRYLIKTRGQQVTLSCSPISGHRSVSWYQQTPGQGLQFLFEYFSETQRNKGNFPGRFSGRQFSNSRSEMNVSTLELGDSALYLCASSAGQGQETQYFGPGTRLLVL.

J is TRBJ1-2 and V is TRBV29-1; weak D call: TRBD1 (6 bases). The V gene lost 7 bases and the J gene lost 9 bases, with 15 bases spanning the gap. There are 11 residues in the CDR3. Germline values: CDR1 SQVTM, CDR2 ANQGSEA. For the CDR3, the DNA is TGCAGCGCCAAAAGGGGGGGGAGCTACACCTTC. Its protein product is CSAKRGGSYTF.

The CDR3 bases are TGTGCCAGCAGCTTAGCGGGCCAGTTAAATGAAAAACTGTTTTTT. This encodes CASSLAGQLNEKLFF. The chain recombines TRBV7-2 with TRBJ1-4; no clear D. The CDR3 runs 15 residues. V was clipped by 0 bases and J by 5 bases, with 10 bases between them. Germline CDR1 and CDR2: SGHTA and FQGNSA.

The CDR3: CASRGAGPPALHF. Here the CDR3 DNA reads TGTGCCAGCAGAGGGGCGGGGCCCCCGGCCCTCCACTTT. The chain carries TRBV7-9 and TRBJ1-6; possible D gene TRBD1, 5 bases. Trimming stripped 6 bases from V and 14 bases from J, with 17 bases between. The CDR3 is 13 amino acids. The germline gives CDR1 SEHNR, CDR2 FQNEAQ (reference sequence). The whole variable domain, remainder taken from reference TRBV7-9 and TRBJ1-6, is DTGVSQNPRHKITKRGQNVTFRCDPISEHNRLYWYRQTLGQGPEFLTYFQNEAQLEKSRLLSDRFSAERPKGSFSTLEIQRTEQGDSAMYLCASRGAGPPALHFGNGTRLTVT.

This chain uses TRBV5-4 with TRBJ1-2; D might be TRBD1 (6 bases). Germline-derived CDR1 and CDR2 are SGHNT and YYREEE (reference sequence). The CDR3 loop spans 13 amino acids. The V gene lost 4 bases and the J gene lost 3 bases, with 10 bases spanning the gap. Written as DNA, the CDR3 is TGTGCCAGCAGCAAGACAGGCGACTATGGCTACACCTTC. The encoded protein is CASSKTGDYGYTF. Using reference TRBV5-4 and TRBJ1-2 for the parts outside the CDR3, the full variable domain is ETGVTQSPTHLIKTRGQQVTLRCSSQSGHNTVSWYQQALGQGPQFIFQYYREEENGRGNFPPRFSGLQFPNYSSELNVNALELDDSALYLCASSKTGDYGYTFGSGTRLTVV.

V and J are TRBV9 and TRBJ2-7, with no clear D. V shed 0 bases and J shed 0 bases, with 4 bases lying between them. The CDR3 extends over 13 amino acids. The germline V gene encodes CDR1 SGDLS and CDR2 YYNGEE. As DNA, the CDR3 is TGTGCCAGCAGCGTAGCTAACTCCTACGAGCAGTACTTC. This codes for CASSVANSYEQYF.

This clone has more than one count but fewer than ten. This rearrangement joins TRBV14 to TRBJ2-7; 10 nucleotides align to TRBD2. The V and J ends lost 1 base and 4 bases, in that order; junction bases with no gene match: 4. Germline-derived CDR1 and CDR2 are SGHDN and FVKESK. There are 15 residues in the CDR3. DNA for the CDR3: TGTGCCAGCAGCCAAGTTACTAGCGGGGTATACGAGCAGTACTTC. Translating it yields CASSQVTSGVYEQYF.

The genes are TRBV29-1 and TRBJ2-1; D not resolved. V lost 0 bases, J lost 3 bases, and 9 bases lay in between. The length of the CDR3 is 14 residues. CDR1 is SQVTM and CDR2 is ANQGSEA in the germline V gene. CDR3 protein: CSVEDPLSYNEQFF. DNA of the CDR3: TGCAGCGTTGAAGATCCGCTGAGCTACAATGAGCAGTTCTTC.

This chain joins TRBV6-1 and TRBJ2-3; TRBD2 aligns across 9 bases. This CDR3 is built from 14 residues. The V and J ends lost 6 bases and 5 bases, in that order; junction bases with no gene match: 6. Germline-derived CDR1 and CDR2 are MNHNS and SASEGT. The CDR3 reads CASSFRTSEDTQYF. Here the CDR3 DNA reads TGTGCCAGCAGCTTTAGGACTAGCGAAGATACGCAGTATTTT.

This clone was seen only once. The chain has TRBV11-3 and TRBJ2-7; 11 bases line up with TRBD1. The ends lost 5 bases at V and 7 bases at J; junction bases unmatched: 10. Germline-derived CDR1 and CDR2 are SGHNT and YENEEA. The CDR3 loop spans 15 amino acids. CDR3 in amino acids: CASSTHGQGAQEQYF. CDR3 nucleotide sequence: TGTGCCAGCAGCACTCACGGACAGGGGGCACAAGAGCAGTACTTC.

The CDR3 nucleotides read TGCGCCAGCAGCCAAGTTGAGAACAGAAACATTCAGTACTTC. It encodes CASSQVENRNIQYF. V usage is TRBV4-1 and J usage is TRBJ2-4, with unresolved D. CDR1 MGHRA and CDR2 YSYEKL come from the germline V gene. The CDR3 runs 14 residues. The V gene lost 1 base and the J gene lost 6 bases, with 10 bases spanning the gap.

The J gene is TRBJ1-2, the V gene TRBV27, with D uncertain. This CDR3 comprises 16 residues. V dropped 5 bases and J dropped 1 base, with 17 bases sitting between them. Per germline, CDR1 MNHEY and CDR2 SMNVEV (reference sequence). The CDR3 loop reads CASSTLVRGDNYGYTF. CDR3 nucleotide sequence: TGTGCCAGCAGTACCCTCGTCCGGGGTGATAACTATGGCTACACCTTC.

The V and J genes are TRBV9 and TRBJ2-4; D uncertain. The V gene's germline CDR1 is SGDLS and CDR2 YYNGEE. This CDR3 contains 16 residues. With 0 bases removed from V and 0 bases from J, the gap between germline ends came to 10 bases. The CDR3 sequence: CASSVGILKAKNIQYF. The CDR3 coding sequence is TGTGCCAGCAGCGTAGGAATACTGAAAGCCAAAAACATTCAGTACTTC. Complete variable domain (other parts from reference TRBV9 and TRBJ2-4): DSGVTQTPKHLITATGQRVTLRCSPRSGDLSVYWYQQSLDQGLQFLIQYYNGEERAKGNILERFSAQQFPDLHSELNLSSLELGDSALYFCASSVGILKAKNIQYFGAGTRLSVL.

The chain is built from TRBV7-9 and TRBJ2-7; D possibly corresponds to TRBD1 (5 bases). V was pared by 5 bases and J by 4 bases, with 15 bases between. The CDR3 runs 14 residues. Germline CDR1 SEHNR, CDR2 FQNEAQ (reference sequence). The DNA of the CDR3 is TGTGCCAGCAGCGGGGCCCCCTCAGGGTACGAGCAGTACTTC. Translating gives CASSGAPSGYEQYF.

This clone was recorded only once. This rearrangement joins TRBV2 to TRBJ2-1, with D unclear. CDR1 and CDR2 (germline): SNHLY, FYNNEI. The CDR3 is 14 residues long. Deletions cut 1 base from V and 3 bases from J, with 7 bases between. The CDR3 nucleotides read TGTGCCAGCAGTGAAGGACTGATCTACAATGAGCAGTTCTTC. Amino acids: CASSEGLIYNEQFF.

The chain is built from TRBV2 and TRBJ1-5; D is perhaps TRBD1 (6 bases). This CDR3 is 16 amino acids long. Trimming took off 3 bases at V and 4 bases at J, with 16 bases between the two ends. Germline V gene data show CDR1 as SNHLY and CDR2 as FYNNEI. The CDR3 coding sequence is TGTGCCAGCAGTGACGGCGCAGGGGTCGGGAATCAGCCCCAGCATTTT. Protein sequence: CASSDGAGVGNQPQHF. Looking up the rest from reference TRBV2 and TRBJ1-5 gives the full variable domain: EPEVTQTPSHQVTQMGQEVILRCVPISNHLYFYWYRQILGQKVEFLVSFYNNEISEKSEIFDDQFSVERPDGSNFTLKIRSTKLEDSAMYFCASSDGAGVGNQPQHFGDGTRLSIL.

This clone was seen only once. This chain uses TRBV7-6 with TRBJ1-6; tentatively, D is TRBD1 (6 bases). Trimming removed 0 bases from V and 5 bases from J, with 11 bases in between. Germline CDR1 is SGHVS and CDR2 is FNYEAQ. The CDR3 length is 16 residues. The CDR3 here is CASSLAVGGHNSPLHF. DNA for the CDR3: TGTGCCAGCAGCTTAGCGGTTGGGGGCCATAATTCACCCCTCCACTTT.

The chain recombines TRBV7-3 with TRBJ2-7, with D perhaps TRBD1 (6 bases). Trimming removed 4 bases at V and 4 bases at J, with 14 bases between. Germline V CDR1 and CDR2: SGHTA, FQGTGA. The CDR3 totals 14 residues. The CDR3 DNA reads TGTGCCAGCAGCTCGGGAACAGGGAATTACGAGCAGTACTTC. Translated: CASSSGTGNYEQYF.

The chain uses TRBV4-3 and TRBJ2-4, with D possibly matching TRBD2 (7 bases). The CDR3 extends over 16 amino acids. Germline lookup yields CDR1 LGHNA and CDR2 YSLEER. V lost 0 bases to trimming and J lost 2 bases, with 11 bases between them. The CDR3 sequence is CASSQERGGSKNIQYF. The DNA of the CDR3 is TGCGCCAGCAGCCAAGAAAGGGGGGGATCCAAAAACATTCAGTACTTC.